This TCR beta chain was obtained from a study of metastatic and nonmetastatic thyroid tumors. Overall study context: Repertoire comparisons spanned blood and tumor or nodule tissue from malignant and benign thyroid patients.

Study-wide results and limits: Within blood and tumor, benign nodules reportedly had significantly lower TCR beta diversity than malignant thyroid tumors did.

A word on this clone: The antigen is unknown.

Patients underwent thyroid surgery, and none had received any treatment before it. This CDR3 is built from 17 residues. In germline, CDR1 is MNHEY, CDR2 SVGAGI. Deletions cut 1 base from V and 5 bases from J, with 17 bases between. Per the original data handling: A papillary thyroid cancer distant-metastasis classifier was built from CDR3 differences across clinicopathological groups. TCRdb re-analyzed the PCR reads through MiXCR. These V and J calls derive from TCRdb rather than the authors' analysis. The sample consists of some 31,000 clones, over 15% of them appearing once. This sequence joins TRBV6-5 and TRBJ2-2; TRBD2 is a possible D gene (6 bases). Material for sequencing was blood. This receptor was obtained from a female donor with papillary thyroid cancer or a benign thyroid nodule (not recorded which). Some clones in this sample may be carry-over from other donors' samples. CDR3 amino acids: CASSYFSLAGYTGELFF. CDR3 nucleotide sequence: TGTGCCAGCAGTTACTTCTCACTAGCTGGATATACCGGGGAGCTGTTTTTT.